This entry concerns a single TCR beta chain. Its specificity is unknown. Here immunoSEQ multiplex PCR was the method, and the copy in TCRdb shows in-frame clones only, minus some. The data contain 200,000 or so clones, under 95% of them seen just once; the ten biggest clones take up roughly 0.99%. The source of the sample is a study of T cell responses to AZD1222 COVID-19 vaccine. Study results and caveats: Donors were mostly white British, more females; clonal diversity possibly underestimated. Only a handful of AZD1222 recipients, roughly six in all, had baseline seropositivity.

The CDR3 totals 12 residues. Germline V gene lookup returns CDR1 SGHTA and CDR2 FQGTGA. V lost 3 bases and J lost 8, with 8 bases in between. Source: peripheral blood, taken on day 0 of AZD1222 vaccination. The source of this sequence is an adult in good health. This chain joins TRBV7-3 and TRBJ2-1; D ambiguous. The CDR3 DNA is TGTGCCAGCAGCTTTACATTGGATGAGCAGTTCTTC. It specifies CASSFTLDEQFF.